Listed below are T cell receptor beta chains from one sample, sequenced in a study of OX40 agonist ivuxolimab in advanced cancers. Sequenced by immunoSEQ multiplex PCR; TCRdb stores in-frame clones only, minus some. The sample lists tens of thousands of clones, around 90% occurring once. Material: CD4+ or CD8+ T cells sorted from blood, obtained in a trial of the OX40 agonist ivuxolimab. The receptors derive from an adult with an advanced solid tumor such as melanoma, head and neck, liver or kidney cancer. CDR3s include the opening cysteine and the closing phenylalanine or tryptophan. The D gene is left open where the match is weak. The size field is filled for only some rows; it gives once, few, many or a size class.

j_gene | d_gene | abundance | v_gene | CDR3nt | CDR3aa
TRBJ2-4 | TRBD2 | . | TRBV7-2 | TGTGCCAGCAGCTCCGGGACTAGCGGGGCATACATTCAGTACTTC | CASSSGTSGAYIQYF
TRBJ2-7 | . | . | TRBV27 | TGTGCCAGCAGCCACAATCCCTACGAGCAGTACTTC | CASSHNPYEQYF
TRBJ2-1 | . | . | TRBV9 | TGTGCCAGCAGCGTAGAAGGAGCAGGAGAGCAGTTCTTC | CASSVEGAGEQFF
TRBJ2-2 | . | . | TRBV4-2 | TGTGCCAGCAGCCAAGAAAGTGGGGGGGCCTATCCCGGGGAGCTGTTTTTT | CASSQESGGAYPGELFF
TRBJ2-3 | . | . | TRBV4-1 | TGCGCCAGCAGCCAAGTTGGACGGGAAGGCACAGATACGCAGTATTTT | CASSQVGREGTDTQYF
TRBJ1-1 | TRBD1 | . | TRBV6-5 | TGTGCCAGCAGCCCTAACAGGGGCACTGAAGCTTTCTTT | CASSPNRGTEAFF
TRBJ2-3 | TRBD1 | . | TRBV6-5 | TGTGCCAGCAGCCCCGTAGGGACAGGGCCAGATACGCAGTATTTT | CASSPVGTGPDTQYF
TRBJ2-5 | . | . | TRBV4-1 | TGCGCCAGCAGCCAAGGGGACGCCCCCCGGGCCCAGTACTTC | CASSQGDAPRAQYF
TRBJ2-7 | TRBD1 | . | TRBV10-3 | TGTGCCATCAGTGAGCCCCCGGACAGGGCCTCCTACGAGCAGTACTTC | CAISEPPDRASYEQYF
TRBJ1-5 | . | . | TRBV28 | TGTGCCAGCAGTTTTAATCAGCCCCAGCATTTT | CASSFNQPQHF
TRBJ2-3 | TRBD2 | . | TRBV5-1 | TGCGCCAGCAGCGGGATAGCGGGGGGAACCACAGATACGCAGTATTTT | CASSGIAGGTTDTQYF
TRBJ2-7 | . | . | TRBV2 | TGTGCCAGCAGTGTTTCCGGCCAGGATTACGAGCAGTACTTC | CASSVSGQDYEQYF
TRBJ2-7 | TRBD1 | . | TRBV27 | TGTGCCAGCAGTCACGGGACAGCCTCCTACGAGCAGTACTTC | CASSHGTASYEQYF
TRBJ2-2 | . | . | TRBV4-3 | TGCGCCAGCAGCCAAGAAGGTGGGGCAGCGGTCGGGGAGCTGTTTTTT | CASSQEGGAAVGELFF
TRBJ1-5 | TRBD1 | . | TRBV7-2 | TGTGCCAGCAGCCTAGACTTGGGACAGGGGAATCAGCCCCAGCATTTT | CASSLDLGQGNQPQHF
TRBJ2-7 | . | . | TRBV14 | TGTGCCAGCAGCCAAATGGGGGCCCGCTCCTACGAGCAGTACTTC | CASSQMGARSYEQYF
TRBJ1-1 | . | . | TRBV28 | TGTGCCAGCAGTTGGCCGAACACTGAAGCTTTCTTT | CASSWPNTEAFF
TRBJ2-3 | . | . | TRBV5-4 | TGTGCCAGCAGCTCAGTAGCAGCCACAGATACGCAGTATTTT | CASSSVAATDTQYF
TRBJ1-1 | . | . | TRBV19 | TGTGCCAGTAGTACGAATCTTGAAGCTTTCTTT | CASSTNLEAFF
TRBJ2-1 | . | . | TRBV6-6 | TGTGCCAGCAGCCGAGCGGCCAGCTCCTACAATGAGCAGTTCTTC | CASSRAASSYNEQFF
TRBJ2-1 | TRBD2 | . | TRBV7-6 | TGTGCCAGCAGCTTAGAAAGACTAGCGGGAGACAATGAGCAGTTCTTC | CASSLERLAGDNEQFF
TRBJ2-7 | TRBD1 | . | TRBV4-1 | TGCGCCAGCAGCCAAGACCGGACAGGGGCCCGCGAGTCCTACGAGCAGTACTTC | CASSQDRTGARESYEQYF
TRBJ2-2 | . | . | TRBV11-2 | TGTGCCAGCAGCCCCCAGACAGGGGAGCTGTTTTTT | CASSPQTGELFF
TRBJ2-1 | TRBD1 | . | TRBV5-6 | TGTGCCAGCAGGCCGGGACAGGGTTCCAATGAGCAGTTCTTC | CASRPGQGSNEQFF
TRBJ1-4 | . | . | TRBV14 | TGTGCCAGCAAAGGAGGGGCCCCCGCCGCAACTAATGAAAAACTGTTTTTT | CASKGGAPAATNEKLFF
TRBJ1-1 | . | . | TRBV6-5 | TGTGCCAGCAGTTACACCCCGGGGGCGGGAACTGAAGCTTTCTTT | CASSYTPGAGTEAFF
TRBJ1-2 | TRBD1 | . | TRBV6-5 | TGTGCCAGCAGTACAGGGGGAGAGGGCTACACCTTC | CASSTGGEGYTF
TRBJ2-2 | TRBD1 | . | TRBV27 | TGTGCCAGCTTTAGTCGACAGGGGGTAACCGGGGAGCTGTTTTTT | CASFSRQGVTGELFF
TRBJ2-1 | TRBD2 | . | TRBV14 | TGTGCCAGCAGCATTTGGACTAGCGGGTATGAGCAGTTCTTC | CASSIWTSGYEQFF
TRBJ2-1 | TRBD2 | . | TRBV7-3 | TGTGCCAGCAGCCCGGGACTAGGGTGGAATGAGCAGTTCTTC | CASSPGLGWNEQFF
TRBJ2-7 | . | . | TRBV27 | TGTGCCAGGGCGGGACACGCAGATCCCTACGAGCAGTACTTC | CARAGHADPYEQYF
TRBJ2-3 | . | . | TRBV29-1 | TGCAGCGTTGAAGATCTCGTGAAACTAAGGTCGCAGTATTTT | CSVEDLVKLRSQYF
TRBJ1-1 | TRBD1 | . | TRBV18 | TGTGCCAGCTCACCAATCTCGGACAGGGGTCGGAACACTGAAGCTTTCTTT | CASSPISDRGRNTEAFF
TRBJ1-2 | . | . | TRBV5-1 | TGCGCCAGCAGCTTGGACTGGTCGGGGGAGGATAACTATGGCTACACCTTC | CASSLDWSGEDNYGYTF
TRBJ2-3 | TRBD2 | . | TRBV6-1 | TGTGCCAGCAGTGAATGGGAGGGGACTAGCGGGGGGTACGGCACAGATACGCAGTATTTT | CASSEWEGTSGGYGTDTQYF
TRBJ1-5 | . | . | TRBV5-6 | TGTGCCAGCAGCTTGAACCCTGGGAGCAATCAGCCCCAGCATTTT | CASSLNPGSNQPQHF
TRBJ2-2 | TRBD1 | . | TRBV4-1 | TGCGCCAGCAGCCAACGGGTCCTGGGACAGGGTTACAGAGACACCGGGGAGCTGTTTTTT | CASSQRVLGQGYRDTGELFF
TRBJ2-1 | TRBD2 | . | TRBV27 | TGTGCCAGCAGTTCCGGGACTAGCGGTAACAATGAGCAGTTCTTC | CASSSGTSGNNEQFF
TRBJ1-5 | TRBD1 | . | TRBV27 | TGTGCCAGCAGTCTTAACAGGGGTTATCAGCCCCAGCATTTT | CASSLNRGYQPQHF
TRBJ2-3 | . | once | TRBV6-5 | TGTGCCAGCAGCCTAGGGGACGGTCGAGATACGCAGTATTTT | CASSLGDGRDTQYF
TRBJ2-5 | TRBD1 | . | TRBV7-6 | TGTGCCAGCAGCTTAGGGGGGGACAGGGTGGAGACCCAGTACTTC | CASSLGGDRVETQYF
TRBJ1-1 | . | . | TRBV30 | TGTGCCTGGAGCGCTACTAACACTGAAGCTTTCTTT | CAWSATNTEAFF
TRBJ2-2 | TRBD2 | once | TRBV27 | TGTGCCAGCAGACTAGCGGGGGCCCCCACCGGGGAGCTGTTTTTT | CASRLAGAPTGELFF
TRBJ2-7 | TRBD1 | . | TRBV2 | TGTGCCAGCAGTGTGACAGGGGGGGATATCTACGAGCAGTACTTC | CASSVTGGDIYEQYF
TRBJ2-7 | . | . | TRBV6-5 | TGTGCCAGCAGTTACAGGGGGAGCTACGAGCAGTACTTC | CASSYRGSYEQYF
TRBJ2-5 | TRBD1 | . | TRBV30 | TGTGCCACCGAGCCGGGACAGGGGGCTGGGGAGACCCAGTACTTC | CATEPGQGAGETQYF
TRBJ1-1 | . | . | TRBV11-2 | TGTGCCAGCAGCTTAGGGGGGGTTGAAGCTTTCTTT | CASSLGGVEAFF
TRBJ1-1 | . | . | TRBV5-4 | TGTGCCAGCAGCGACAACTGGAACACTGAAGCTTTCTTT | CASSDNWNTEAFF
TRBJ2-3 | TRBD2 | once | TRBV7-3 | TGTGCCAGCAGCTCCTCGGGAGGGTGGGATACGCAGTATTTT | CASSSSGGWDTQYF
TRBJ1-2 | . | . | TRBV7-2 | TGTGCCAGCAGCCGCTCGTCAGGTCGCATCACCTTC | CASSRSSGRITF
TRBJ2-2 | . | . | TRBV15 | TGTGCCACCAGCAGAGGGACGGGGGTGAACACCGGGGAGCTGTTTTTT | CATSRGTGVNTGELFF